These T cell receptor beta chains were read from a single sample in a study of neurological immune-mediated disorders. One entry per CDR3 protein, called by TCRdb with MiXCR from the 5' RACE reads. The table has about 120,000 distinct CDR3 sequences, more than 2.5% seen once. The sample consisted of PBMCs. The receptor set was obtained from a woman younger than 45 with multiple sclerosis. The CDR3 runs from the conserved cysteine through the conserved F or W. The D gene is left open where the match is weak. Part of the rows lack a size; the others show once, few, many or a class for expanded clones.

j_gene	abundance	v_gene	d_gene	len	CDR3nt	CDR3aa
TRBJ2-7	many	TRBV5-5	TRBD2	15	TGTGCCAGCAGCTTGGCAATTGGACTAGCCTACGAGCAGTACTTC	CASSLAIGLAYEQYF
TRBJ2-1	many	TRBV7-7	TRBD1	13	TGTGCCAGCGGACAGGGGCTGAGGAATGAGCAGTTCTTC	CASGQGLRNEQFF
TRBJ2-7	many	TRBV20-1	TRBD2	14	TGCAGTGCCGTCCCCGGGACTAGCGGCTACGAGCAGTACTTC	CSAVPGTSGYEQYF
TRBJ2-1	many	TRBV7-9	NA	11	TGTGCCAGCAGCTACGGGCAGGGTCAGTTCTTC	CASSYGQGQFF
TRBJ2-1	many	TRBV24-1	NA	13	TGTGCCACCAGCGCCCCGGGGAGCAATGAGCAGTTCTTC	CATSAPGSNEQFF
TRBJ1-1	many	TRBV5-1	NA	13	TGCGCCAGCAGCTTGGCCATTGGGGGGGGAGCTTTCTTT	CASSLAIGGGAFF
TRBJ1-2	many	TRBV7-2	NA	16	TGTGCCAGCAGCTTAGGGACACCATCCCGAAACTATGGCTACACCTTC	CASSLGTPSRNYGYTF
TRBJ2-5	NA	TRBV20-1	TRBD2	14	TGCAGTGCTTGGGAGTTAGCGGGACAAGAGACCCAGTACTTC	CSAWELAGQETQYF
TRBJ2-3	many	TRBV20-1	NA	12	TGCAGTGGGGCTGGAGGCACAGATACGCAGTATTTT	CSGAGGTDTQYF
TRBJ2-1	many	TRBV20-1	TRBD2	14	TGCAGTGGGCACCCGGGACTAGCGGGAGAGGAGCAGTTCTTC	CSGHPGLAGEEQFF
TRBJ1-2	many	TRBV9	TRBD1	18	TGTGCCAGCAGCGTAGGGGCCGGGGGACAGGGAGGAAACTATGGCTACACCTTC	CASSVGAGGQGGNYGYTF
TRBJ1-1	many	TRBV3-1	NA	13	TGTGCCAGCAGCAGGGGGGGGGGCACTGAAGCTTTCTTT	CASSRGGGTEAFF
TRBJ2-7	many	TRBV29-1	TRBD1	13	TGCAGCGCTTCCCGGGACAGGCCCTACGAGCAGTACTTC	CSASRDRPYEQYF
TRBJ1-1	many	TRBV5-1	NA	12	TGCGCCAGCAGCTCAGATGGCGCTGAAGCTTTCTTT	CASSSDGAEAFF
TRBJ2-7	many	TRBV5-5	NA	13	TGTGCCAGCAGCTTGTGGGATTCCTACGAGCAGTACTTC	CASSLWDSYEQYF
TRBJ2-1	few	TRBV5-4	NA	16	TGTGCCAGCAGCCGGGGGGCGGATGTTTCCTACAATGAGCAGTTCTTC	CASSRGADVSYNEQFF
TRBJ1-2	many	TRBV20-1	NA	15	TGCAGTGCCATCGTTCGAGGAGGAGGAGGGTTTGGCTACACCTTC	CSAIVRGGGGFGYTF
TRBJ2-3	many	TRBV7-2	TRBD1	14	TGTGCCAGCAGTTCTACAGGGGCCCGAGATACGCAGTATTTT	CASSSTGARDTQYF
TRBJ2-5	many	TRBV7-2	NA	14	TGTGCCAGCAGCTTTGGGCTAGATCAAGAGACCCAGTACTTC	CASSFGLDQETQYF
TRBJ1-5	once	TRBV5-6	NA	13	TGTACCAGCAGCTTCGATCGGACTTCGCCCCAGAATTTT	CTSSFDRTSPQNF
TRBJ2-3	many	TRBV5-1	NA	14	TGCGCCAGCAGCTTCGGACTTGTAACAGATACGCAGTATTTT	CASSFGLVTDTQYF
TRBJ2-7	many	TRBV12-3/TRBV12-4	TRBD2	19	TGTGCCAGCAGTTCAAGGACTAGCGGGGGAGCTACGCGCCCCTACGAGCAGTACTTC	CASSSRTSGGATRPYEQYF
TRBJ2-7	many	TRBV5-1	NA	13	TGCGCCAGCAGCTTCCTAGAGGGATACGAGCAGTACTTC	CASSFLEGYEQYF
TRBJ1-4	many	TRBV5-1	NA	13	TGCGCCAGCAGTTCCAGGGAGAATGAAAAACTGTTTTTT	CASSSRENEKLFF
TRBJ2-7	many	TRBV5-1	NA	13	TGCGCCAGCAGCTTGCGGGGCCCCTACGAGCAGTACTTC	CASSLRGPYEQYF
TRBJ2-4	few	TRBV4-2	TRBD2	19	TGTGCCAGCAGCCAAGAAGATCAGCGAGCGGGGGGCCTCCAGTTCATTCAGTACTTC	CASSQEDQRAGGLQFIQYF
TRBJ1-5	many	TRBV20-1	TRBD1	15	TGCAGTGCTAGAGAAGGAAGGGGGCCACATCAGCCCCAGCATTTT	CSAREGRGPHQPQHF
TRBJ1-1	many	TRBV20-1	NA	14	TGCAGTGCTACCTCAGGGTCCCTTGGCACTGAAGCTTTCTTT	CSATSGSLGTEAFF
TRBJ1-1	many	TRBV29-1	TRBD1	14	TGCAGCGTATTTCCGGGACAGGGTGGCACTGAAGCTTTCTTT	CSVFPGQGGTEAFF
TRBJ1-3	many	TRBV6-6	NA	13	TGTGCCAGCACCTACAGGGCTGGAAACACCATATATTTT	CASTYRAGNTIYF
TRBJ2-1	few	TRBV11-2	NA	15	TGTGCCAGCAGCCTCAGCAGGGGTACCAACAATGAGCAGTTCTTC	CASSLSRGTNNEQFF
TRBJ1-3	few	TRBV20-1	NA	16	TGCAGTGCTAGAGATCTTATAGGGAGTTCGGGAAACACCATATATTTT	CSARDLIGSSGNTIYF
TRBJ1-5	many	TRBV20-1	TRBD1	17	TGCAGTGCTCGTCCGGGACAGGGGGCGCTGAGCAATCAGCCCCAGCATTTT	CSARPGQGALSNQPQHF
TRBJ1-2	many	TRBV7-8	TRBD1	12	TGTGCCAGCGGGGACAGAAACTATGGCTACACCTTC	CASGDRNYGYTF
TRBJ2-1	many	TRBV20-1	NA	14	TGCAGTGCTAGGGGACGGCTATCGCACAATGAGCAGTTCTTC	CSARGRLSHNEQFF
TRBJ2-6	many	TRBV6-5	NA	14	TGTGCCAGCAGTTTAGACTCTGGGGCCAACGTCCTGACTTTC	CASSLDSGANVLTF
TRBJ1-1	many	TRBV7-9	NA	14	TGTGCCAGCAGCTTTTTCTCTGCCCAGGAGGAAGCTTTCTTT	CASSFFSAQEEAFF
TRBJ1-1	many	TRBV20-1	NA	15	TGCAGTGCTAGATTGGTCGTGGCCCTGAACACTGAAGCTTTCTTT	CSARLVVALNTEAFF
TRBJ2-2	many	TRBV20-1	NA	15	TGCAGTGCTAGAGTAGAGGGCTCGAACACCGGGGAGCTGTTTTTT	CSARVEGSNTGELFF
TRBJ2-2	many	TRBV29-1	NA	11	TGCAGCGTGCGGGACATGGGGGAGCTGTTTTTT	CSVRDMGELFF
TRBJ2-3	many	TRBV5-6	NA	12	TGTGCCAGCAGGTGGGGGCCAGATACGCAGTATTTT	CASRWGPDTQYF
TRBJ2-7	many	TRBV12-3/TRBV12-4	NA	11	TGTGCCAGCAGTTTCCTTAATGAGCAGTACTTC	CASSFLNEQYF
TRBJ2-7	few	TRBV7-2	NA	14	TGTGCCAGCAGCCGCGACGACTGGGGAAACGAGCAGTACTTC	CASSRDDWGNEQYF
TRBJ2-1	many	TRBV7-8	NA	12	TGTGCCAGCAGCTTAGTTAGTGGTGAGCAGTTCTTC	CASSLVSGEQFF
TRBJ2-5	many	TRBV3-1	NA	15	TGTGCCAGCAGCCAAGATGGCCTAGCCCTCGAGACCCAGTACTTC	CASSQDGLALETQYF
TRBJ2-5	many	TRBV25-1	NA	11	TGTGCCAGCAGTGCTCAAGAGACCCAGTACTTC	CASSAQETQYF
TRBJ1-1	many	TRBV20-1	NA	13	TGCAGTGCTAGTCGAGGGGCCTCCCTTCCGGCTTTCTTT	CSASRGASLPAFF
TRBJ2-7	many	TRBV20-1	NA	13	TGCAGTGCTAGACGGAAAACCTTTTACGAGCAGTACTTC	CSARRKTFYEQYF